This T cell receptor (beta chain) was found in a study of patients and donors after allogeneic stem cell transplantation. TCRdb independently ran MiXCR on the RT-PCR reads; one entry per CDR3 protein. Here the sample spans about 200,000 distinct CDR3 sequences, roughly 40% being singletons. This CDR3 region has 15 residues. In germline, CDR1 is LGHNA, CDR2 YSLEER. V dropped 2 bases and J dropped 8; count of bases not matched to a gene: 9. The sequenced sample was blood, either unsorted or a sorted T cell fraction (not recorded which). The TCR sequence derives from a human donor who was either an allogeneic HSCT recipient or a stem cell or donor lymphocyte infusion donor (not recorded which). It is not recorded whose cells these are; they may come from a transplant donor. This chain joins TRBV4-3 and TRBJ1-2, with 9 bases fitting TRBD1. The CDR3 loop reads CASSQIQGTGSGYTF. The CDR3 coding sequence is TGCGCCAGCAGCCAAATTCAGGGGACAGGGAGCGGCTACACCTTC.